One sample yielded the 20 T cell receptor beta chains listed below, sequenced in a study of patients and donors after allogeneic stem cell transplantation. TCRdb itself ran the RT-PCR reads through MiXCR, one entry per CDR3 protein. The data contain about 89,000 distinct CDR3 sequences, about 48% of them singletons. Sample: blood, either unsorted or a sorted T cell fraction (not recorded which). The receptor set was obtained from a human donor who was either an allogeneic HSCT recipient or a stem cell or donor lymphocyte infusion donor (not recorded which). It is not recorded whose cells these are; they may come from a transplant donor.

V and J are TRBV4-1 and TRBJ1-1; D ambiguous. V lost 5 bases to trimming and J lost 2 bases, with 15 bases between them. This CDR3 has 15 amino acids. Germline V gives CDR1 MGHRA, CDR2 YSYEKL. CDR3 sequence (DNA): TGCGCCAGCAGCTCCCGAGGAGCCATTAACACTGAAGCTTTCTTT. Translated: CASSSRGAINTEAFF.

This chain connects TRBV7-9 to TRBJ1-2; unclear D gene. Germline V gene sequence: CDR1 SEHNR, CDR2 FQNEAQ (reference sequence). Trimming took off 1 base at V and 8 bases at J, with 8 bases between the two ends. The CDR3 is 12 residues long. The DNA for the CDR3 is TGTGCCAGCAGCTTAGGGCAGGCCGGCTACACCTTC. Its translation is CASSLGQAGYTF.

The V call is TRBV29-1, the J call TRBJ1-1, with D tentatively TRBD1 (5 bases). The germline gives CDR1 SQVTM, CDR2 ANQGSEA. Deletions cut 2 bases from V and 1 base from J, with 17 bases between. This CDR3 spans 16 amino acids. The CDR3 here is CSVEPLVGTKNTEAFF. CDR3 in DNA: TGCAGCGTTGAACCCCTGGTAGGGACTAAGAACACTGAAGCTTTCTTT.

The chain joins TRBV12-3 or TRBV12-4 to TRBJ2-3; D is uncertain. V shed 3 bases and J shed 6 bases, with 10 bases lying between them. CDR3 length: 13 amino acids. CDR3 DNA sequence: TGTGCCAGCAGTTTGAGCGCTGGGGATACGCAGTATTTT. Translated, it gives CASSLSAGDTQYF.

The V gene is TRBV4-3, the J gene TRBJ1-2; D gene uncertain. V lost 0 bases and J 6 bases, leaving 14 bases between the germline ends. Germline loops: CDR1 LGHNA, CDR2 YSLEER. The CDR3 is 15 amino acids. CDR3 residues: CASSQEGQLKDGYTF. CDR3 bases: TGCGCCAGCAGCCAAGAAGGCCAGTTGAAGGATGGCTACACCTTC.

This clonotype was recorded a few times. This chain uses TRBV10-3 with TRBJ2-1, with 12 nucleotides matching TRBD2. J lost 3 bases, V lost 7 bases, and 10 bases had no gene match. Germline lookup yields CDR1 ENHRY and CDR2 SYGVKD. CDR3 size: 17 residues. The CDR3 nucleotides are TGTGCCATCACGAGGGATCTAGCGGGAGGGTTCTACAATGAGCAGTTCTTC. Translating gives CAITRDLAGGFYNEQFF.

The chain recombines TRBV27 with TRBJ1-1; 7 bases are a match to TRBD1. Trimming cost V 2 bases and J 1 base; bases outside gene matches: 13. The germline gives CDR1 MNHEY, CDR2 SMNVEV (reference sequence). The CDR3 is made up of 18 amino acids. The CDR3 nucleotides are TGTGCCAGCAGTTTAAACAGCCCCTTCAGGGGGAGGAACACTGAAGCTTTCTTT. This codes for CASSLNSPFRGRNTEAFF.

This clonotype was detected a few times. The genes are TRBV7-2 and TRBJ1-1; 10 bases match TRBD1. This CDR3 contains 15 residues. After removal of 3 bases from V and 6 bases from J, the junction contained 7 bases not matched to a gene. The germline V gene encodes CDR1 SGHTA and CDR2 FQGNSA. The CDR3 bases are TGTGCCAGCAGCTTCCGACAGGGGGCATTCCCTGAAGCTTTCTTT. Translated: CASSFRQGAFPEAFF. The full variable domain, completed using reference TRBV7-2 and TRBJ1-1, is GAGVSQSPSNKVTEKGKDVELRCDPISGHTALYWYRQSLGQGLEFLIYFQGNSAPDKSGLPSDRFSAERTGGSVSTLTIQRTQQEDSAVYLCASSFRQGAFPEAFFGQGTRLTVV.

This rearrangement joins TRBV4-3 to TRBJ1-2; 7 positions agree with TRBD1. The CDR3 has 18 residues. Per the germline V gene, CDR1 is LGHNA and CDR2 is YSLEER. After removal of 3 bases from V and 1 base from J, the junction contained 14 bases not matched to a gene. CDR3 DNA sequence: TGCGCCAGCAGCCAGTCCGGAGGGGGCGTGACAATTAACTATGGCTACACCTTC. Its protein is CASSQSGGGVTINYGYTF.

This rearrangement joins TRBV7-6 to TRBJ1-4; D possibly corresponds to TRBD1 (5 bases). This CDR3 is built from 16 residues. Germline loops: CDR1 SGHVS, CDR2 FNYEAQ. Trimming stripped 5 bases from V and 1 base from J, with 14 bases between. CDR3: CASSPSRGRTNEKLFF. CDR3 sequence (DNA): TGTGCCAGCAGCCCCTCGAGGGGCCGAACTAATGAAAAACTGTTTTTT. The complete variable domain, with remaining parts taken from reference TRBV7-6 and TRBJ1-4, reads GAGVSQSPRYKVTKRGQDVALRCDPISGHVSLYWYRQALGQGPEFLTYFNYEAQQDKSGLPNDRFSAERPEGSISTLTIQRTEQRDSAMYRCASSPSRGRTNEKLFFGSGTQLSVL.

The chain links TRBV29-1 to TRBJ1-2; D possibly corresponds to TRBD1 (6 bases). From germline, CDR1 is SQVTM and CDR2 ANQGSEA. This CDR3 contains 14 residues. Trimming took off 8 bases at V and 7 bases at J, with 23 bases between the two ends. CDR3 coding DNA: TGCAGCCCCCGGGGGCAGGAGTCCCCGCGTGGCTACACCTTC. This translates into CSPRGQESPRGYTF.

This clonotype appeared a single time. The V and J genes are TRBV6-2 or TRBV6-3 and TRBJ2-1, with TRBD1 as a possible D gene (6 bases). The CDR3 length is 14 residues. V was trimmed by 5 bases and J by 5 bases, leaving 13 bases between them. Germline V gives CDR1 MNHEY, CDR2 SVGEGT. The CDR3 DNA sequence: TGTGCCAGCAGTGGAGACAGGTCAGACAATGAGCAGTTCTTC. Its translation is CASSGDRSDNEQFF.

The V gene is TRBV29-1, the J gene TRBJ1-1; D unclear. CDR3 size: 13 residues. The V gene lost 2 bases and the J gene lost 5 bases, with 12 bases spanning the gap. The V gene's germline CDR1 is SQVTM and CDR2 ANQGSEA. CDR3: CSVEQTLRTEAFF. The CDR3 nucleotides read TGCAGCGTTGAACAGACCTTGAGGACTGAAGCTTTCTTT.

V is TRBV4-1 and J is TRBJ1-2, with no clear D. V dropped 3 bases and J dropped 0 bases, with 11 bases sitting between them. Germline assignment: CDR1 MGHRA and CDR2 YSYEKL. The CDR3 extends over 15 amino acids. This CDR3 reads CASSQLKQTNYGYTF. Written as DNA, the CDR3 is TGCGCCAGCAGCCAGTTAAAGCAAACTAACTATGGCTACACCTTC.

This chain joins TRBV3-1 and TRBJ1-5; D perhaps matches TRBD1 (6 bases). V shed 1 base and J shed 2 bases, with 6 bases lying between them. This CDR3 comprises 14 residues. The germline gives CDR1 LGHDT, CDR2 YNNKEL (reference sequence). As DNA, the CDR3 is TGTGCCAGCAGCCAAGCAGGGGGCAATCAGCCCCAGCATTTT. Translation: CASSQAGGNQPQHF.

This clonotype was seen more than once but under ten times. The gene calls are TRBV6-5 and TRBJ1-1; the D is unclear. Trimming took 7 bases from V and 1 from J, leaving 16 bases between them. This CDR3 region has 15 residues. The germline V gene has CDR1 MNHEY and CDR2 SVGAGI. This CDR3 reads CASTNPQLPNTEAFF. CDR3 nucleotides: TGTGCCAGCACCAACCCACAGTTACCGAACACTGAAGCTTTCTTT.

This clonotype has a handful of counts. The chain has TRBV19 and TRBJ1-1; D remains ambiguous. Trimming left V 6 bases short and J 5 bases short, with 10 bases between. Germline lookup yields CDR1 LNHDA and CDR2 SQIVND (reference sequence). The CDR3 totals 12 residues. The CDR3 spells CASRTTGTEAFF. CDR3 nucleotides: TGTGCCAGTAGAACTACTGGGACTGAAGCTTTCTTT.

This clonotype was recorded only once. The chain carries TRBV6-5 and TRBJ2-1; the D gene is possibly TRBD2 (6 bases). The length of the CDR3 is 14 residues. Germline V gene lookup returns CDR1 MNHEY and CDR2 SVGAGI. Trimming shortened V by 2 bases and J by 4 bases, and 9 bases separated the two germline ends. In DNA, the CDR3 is TGTGCCAGCAGTTACGGGGGGTCGTACAATGAGCAGTTCTTC. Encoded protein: CASSYGGSYNEQFF.

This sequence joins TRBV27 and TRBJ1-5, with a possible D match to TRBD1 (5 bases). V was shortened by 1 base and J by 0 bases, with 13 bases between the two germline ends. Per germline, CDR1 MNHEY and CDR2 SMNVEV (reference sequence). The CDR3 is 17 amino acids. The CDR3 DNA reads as TGTGCCAGCAGTTTATGGGGTGACAGATATAGCAATCAGCCCCAGCATTTT. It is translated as CASSLWGDRYSNQPQHF.

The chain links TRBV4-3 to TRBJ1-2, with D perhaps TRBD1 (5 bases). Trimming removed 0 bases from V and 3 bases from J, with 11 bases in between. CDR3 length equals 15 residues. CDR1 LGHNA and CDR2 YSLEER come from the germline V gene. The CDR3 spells CASSQDLGGDYGYTF. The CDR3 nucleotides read TGCGCCAGCAGCCAAGATCTCGGGGGGGACTATGGCTACACCTTC.